A selection of T cell receptor beta chains follows, all from one sample in a study of spatial heterogeneity in lung cancer. TCRdb re-derived calls from the 5' RACE reads in MiXCR, one entry per CDR3 protein. Of more than 20,000 distinct CDR3 sequences in the sample, over 4.5% were seen once. The source was PBMCs, collected at surgery. These receptors originate from a male donor with early-stage non-small cell lung cancer. CDR3s include the opening cysteine and the closing phenylalanine or tryptophan. The order of the fields is D gene, clone size, J gene, V gene, CDR3 length, CDR3 protein, CDR3 DNA. A D gene is named only where the DNA matches it firmly. Clone size is given as once, few or many counts, or a class when the clone is expanded.

d_call: .; clone_size: many; j_call: TRBJ2-3; v_call: TRBV7-2; cdr3_length: 16; cdr3_aa: CASSPHRGTARTTQYF; cdr3_nt: TGTGCCAGCAGCCCCCACCGCGGGACTGCACGTACTACGCAGTATTTT
d_call: .; clone_size: many; j_call: TRBJ1-5; v_call: TRBV3-1; cdr3_length: 15; cdr3_aa: CASSQGGHQNQPQHF; cdr3_nt: TGTGCCAGCAGCCAAGGTGGGCATCAAAATCAGCCCCAGCATTTT
d_call: TRBD2; clone_size: many; j_call: TRBJ2-1; v_call: TRBV5-1; cdr3_length: 16; cdr3_aa: CASSFLTGGSYNEQFF; cdr3_nt: TGCGCCAGCAGCTTCCTAACGGGGGGGTCATACAATGAGCAGTTCTTC
d_call: .; clone_size: many; j_call: TRBJ2-5; v_call: TRBV7-2; cdr3_length: 15; cdr3_aa: CASSPQGTTSGAQYF; cdr3_nt: TGTGCCAGCAGCCCGCAAGGGACAACCTCCGGGGCCCAGTACTTC
d_call: TRBD2; clone_size: many; j_call: TRBJ2-2; v_call: TRBV2; cdr3_length: 16; cdr3_aa: CASSAPSGGAVGELFF; cdr3_nt: TGTGCCAGCAGCGCCCCTAGCGGGGGGGCGGTCGGGGAGCTGTTTTTT
d_call: TRBD2; clone_size: few; j_call: TRBJ2-1; v_call: TRBV7-4; cdr3_length: 15; cdr3_aa: CASSPARTSSNEQFF; cdr3_nt: TGTGCCAGCAGCCCTGCGCGGACTAGCTCCAATGAGCAGTTCTTC
d_call: TRBD2; clone_size: many; j_call: TRBJ2-3; v_call: TRBV6-1; cdr3_length: 15; cdr3_aa: CATIPGGSGTDTQYF; cdr3_nt: TGTGCCACTATTCCTGGCGGGAGCGGCACAGATACGCAGTATTTT
d_call: .; clone_size: few; j_call: TRBJ1-2; v_call: TRBV12-3/TRBV12-4; cdr3_length: 13; cdr3_aa: CASSLDRSYGYTF; cdr3_nt: TGTGCCAGCAGTTTAGACAGAAGTTATGGCTACACCTTC
d_call: .; clone_size: many; j_call: TRBJ1-2; v_call: TRBV12-3/TRBV12-4; cdr3_length: 14; cdr3_aa: CASSFGGAHYGYTF; cdr3_nt: TGTGCCAGCAGTTTCGGGGGGGCTCACTATGGCTACACCTTC
d_call: .; clone_size: many; j_call: TRBJ1-3; v_call: TRBV27; cdr3_length: 14; cdr3_aa: CASRSKQARNTIYF; cdr3_nt: TGTGCCAGCAGAAGTAAGCAAGCCAGAAACACCATATATTTT